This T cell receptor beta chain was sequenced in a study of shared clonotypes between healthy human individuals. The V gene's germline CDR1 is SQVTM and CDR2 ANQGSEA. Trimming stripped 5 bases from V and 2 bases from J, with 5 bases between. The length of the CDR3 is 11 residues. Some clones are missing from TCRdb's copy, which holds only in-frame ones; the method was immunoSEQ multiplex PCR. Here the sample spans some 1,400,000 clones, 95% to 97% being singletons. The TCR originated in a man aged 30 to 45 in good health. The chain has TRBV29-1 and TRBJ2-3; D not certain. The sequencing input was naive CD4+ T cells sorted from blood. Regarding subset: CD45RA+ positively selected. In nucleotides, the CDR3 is TGCAGCGTTCTTACCACAGATACGCAGTATTTT. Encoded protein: CSVLTTDTQYF.